This paragraph covers one T cell receptor (beta chain) sequence. Its specificity is not known. The repertoire was sequenced with immunoSEQ multiplex PCR; TCRdb's copy has only in-frame clones and lacks some. The data show about 37,000 clones, approximately 84% seen once. The data belong to a study of OX40 agonist ivuxolimab in advanced cancers. Study at large: Treatment of patients was with ivuxolimab, an agonistic anti-OX40 (CD134) antibody. Patients got intravenous ivuxolimab at 0.01 to 10 mg/kg every 2 weeks. Study-wide findings and caveats: Among the nonresponders, some also had low normalized T-cell clonal expansion. Averaging showed that CD8+ T cells had more expanded clones than CD4+ did.

V was shortened by 6 bases and J by 7 bases, with 9 bases between the two germline ends. The CDR3 is 12 residues long. Germline values: CDR1 MNHNS, CDR2 SASEGT. The chain combines TRBV6-1 with TRBJ2-2; no clear D. The sequencing here drew on CD4+ or CD8+ T cells sorted from blood, taken in a trial of the OX40 agonist ivuxolimab. The TCR sequence derives from an adult with an advanced solid tumor such as melanoma, head and neck, liver or kidney cancer. CDR3 amino acids: CASSWSGGELFF. CDR3 DNA sequence: TGTGCCAGCAGCTGGTCGGGCGGGGAGCTGTTTTTT.